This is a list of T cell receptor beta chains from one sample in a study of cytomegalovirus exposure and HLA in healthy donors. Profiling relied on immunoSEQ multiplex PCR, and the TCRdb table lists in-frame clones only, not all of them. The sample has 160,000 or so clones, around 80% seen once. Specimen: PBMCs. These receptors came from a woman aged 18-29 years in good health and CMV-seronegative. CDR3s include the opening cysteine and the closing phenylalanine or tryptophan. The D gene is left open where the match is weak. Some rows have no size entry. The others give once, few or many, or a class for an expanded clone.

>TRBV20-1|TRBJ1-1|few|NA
CSASRGTEAFF
TGCAGTGCTAGTAGGGGCACTGAAGCTTTCTTT
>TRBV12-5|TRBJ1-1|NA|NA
CASGLVMPGAAFF
TGTGCTAGTGGTTTGGTGATGCCAGGGGCGGCTTTCTTT
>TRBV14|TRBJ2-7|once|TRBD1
CASSRRTGQRDEQYF
TGTGCCAGCAGCCGCCGGACAGGGCAGAGGGACGAGCAGTACTTC
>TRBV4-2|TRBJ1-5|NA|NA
CASSYREVGNQPQHF
TGTGCCAGCAGCTACAGGGAAGTTGGCAATCAGCCCCAGCATTTT
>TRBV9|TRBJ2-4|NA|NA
CASSGRTGVDIQYF
TGTGCCAGCAGCGGCAGGACGGGGGTCGACATTCAGTACTTC
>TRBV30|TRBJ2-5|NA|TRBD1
CAWSVRRGQGLSETQYF
TGTGCCTGGAGTGTAAGAAGAGGACAGGGGTTATCGGAGACCCAGTACTTC
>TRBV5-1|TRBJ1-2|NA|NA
CASSAGGYGYTF
TGCGCCAGCAGCGCTGGAGGATATGGCTACACCTTC
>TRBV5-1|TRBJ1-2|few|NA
CASSLAIRTATGGYTF
TGCGCCAGCAGCTTGGCCATAAGGACGGCCACGGGGGGCTACACCTTC
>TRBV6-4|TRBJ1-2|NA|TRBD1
CASSDSGLGGGRYGYTF
TGTGCCAGCAGTGACTCGGGACTAGGAGGGGGCAGATATGGCTACACCTTC
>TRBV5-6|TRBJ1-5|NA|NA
CASSYDDRNHHYQPQHF
TGTGCCAGCAGCTACGATGACAGGAACCATCATTATCAGCCCCAGCATTTT
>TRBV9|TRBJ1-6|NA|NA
CASSQTEGNSPLHF
TGTGCCAGCAGCCAAACCGAGGGTAATTCACCCCTCCACTTT
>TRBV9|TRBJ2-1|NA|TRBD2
CASSALRNSGGSYNEQFF
TGTGCCAGCAGCGCCCTGCGGAATAGCGGGGGTTCCTACAATGAGCAGTTCTTC
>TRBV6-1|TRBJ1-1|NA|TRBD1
CASSEMAGGTEAFF
TGTGCCAGCAGTGAAATGGCAGGGGGTACTGAAGCTTTCTTT
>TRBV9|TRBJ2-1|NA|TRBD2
CASSSHPGGSYNEQFF
TGTGCCAGCAGCTCGCACCCGGGGGGATCCTACAATGAGCAGTTCTTC
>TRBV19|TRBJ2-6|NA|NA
CASCGGLTTGGANVLTF
TGTGCCAGTTGCGGGGGCCTTACGACTGGCGGGGCCAACGTCCTGACTTTC
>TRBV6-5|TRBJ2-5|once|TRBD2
CASNPAGGRVETQYF
TGTGCCAGCAATCCGGCGGGGGGGCGGGTAGAGACCCAGTACTTC
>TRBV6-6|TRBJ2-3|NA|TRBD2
CASSYGGGSTDTQYF
TGTGCCAGCAGTTACGGGGGGGGGAGCACAGATACGCAGTATTTT
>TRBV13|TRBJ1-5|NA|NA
CASSFLNQPQHF
TGTGCCAGCAGCTTTCTCAATCAGCCCCAGCATTTT
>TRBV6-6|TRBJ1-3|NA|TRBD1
CASSSLGTGSGNTIYF
TGTGCCAGCAGTTCCCTGGGGACAGGGTCTGGAAACACCATATATTTT
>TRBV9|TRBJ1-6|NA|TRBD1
CASSVGPRGADNSPLHF
TGTGCCAGCAGCGTAGGGCCCAGGGGGGCCGATAATTCACCCCTCCACTTT
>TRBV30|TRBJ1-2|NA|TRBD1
CAWSGRGGRGSNYGYTF
TGTGCCTGGAGTGGACGAGGGGGCCGGGGCTCTAACTATGGCTACACCTTC
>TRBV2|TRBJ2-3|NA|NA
CASSGGSGSTDTQYF
TGTGCCAGCAGTGGGGGATCAGGGAGCACAGATACGCAGTATTTT
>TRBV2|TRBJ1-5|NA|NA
CASSEGGINQPQHF
TGTGCCAGCAGTGAGGGAGGTATTAATCAGCCCCAGCATTTT
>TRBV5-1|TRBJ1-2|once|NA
CASRTGNYGYTF
TGCGCCAGCAGAACAGGGAACTATGGCTACACCTTC
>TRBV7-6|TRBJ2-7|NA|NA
CASSLGPREQYF
TGTGCCAGCAGCTTAGGGCCCCGCGAGCAGTACTTC
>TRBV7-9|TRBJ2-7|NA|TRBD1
CASSPGDRRSSYEQYF
TGTGCCAGCAGCCCAGGGGACAGGAGGAGCTCCTACGAGCAGTACTTC
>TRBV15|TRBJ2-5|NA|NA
CATSGRGQETQYF
TGTGCCACCAGCGGGAGGGGGCAAGAGACCCAGTACTTC
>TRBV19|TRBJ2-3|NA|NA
CASSGSTDTQYF
TGTGCCAGTTCGGGGAGCACAGATACGCAGTATTTT
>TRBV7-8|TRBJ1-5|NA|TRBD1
CASSSPPTGDRGRPNQPQHF
TGTGCCAGCAGCTCTCCCCCGACAGGGGATAGGGGAAGGCCTAATCAGCCCCAGCATTTT
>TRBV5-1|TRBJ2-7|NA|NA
CASSYTRGEQYF
TGCGCCAGCAGTTACACCAGGGGCGAGCAGTACTTC
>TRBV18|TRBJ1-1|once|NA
CASSPLAGGQGPTEAFF
TGTGCCAGCTCACCACTAGCGGGCGGGCAGGGCCCCACGGAAGCTTTCTTT
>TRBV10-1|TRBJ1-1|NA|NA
CARTRRVGTEAFF
TGCGCCAGGACCAGGAGGGTTGGCACTGAAGCTTTCTTT
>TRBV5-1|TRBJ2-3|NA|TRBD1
CASQGAILGTDTQYF
TGCGCCAGTCAGGGGGCGATTTTGGGCACAGATACGCAGTATTTT
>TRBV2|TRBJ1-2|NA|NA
CASSETTISSYTF
TGTGCCAGCAGTGAAACGACAATTAGTAGCTACACCTTC
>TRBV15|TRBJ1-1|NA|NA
CATSSETEMNTEAFF
TGTGCCACCAGTTCAGAGACAGAAATGAACACTGAAGCTTTCTTT
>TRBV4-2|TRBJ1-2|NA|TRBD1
CASSPESRDRGNGYTF
TGTGCCAGCAGCCCGGAATCCAGGGACAGGGGGAATGGCTACACCTTC
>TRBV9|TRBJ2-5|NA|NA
CASSVSGGPQETQYF
TGTGCCAGCAGCGTATCGGGGGGCCCGCAAGAGACCCAGTACTTC
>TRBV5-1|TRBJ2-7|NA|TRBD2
CASSLPSGGHEQYF
TGCGCCAGCAGCTTGCCTAGCGGGGGGCACGAGCAGTACTTC
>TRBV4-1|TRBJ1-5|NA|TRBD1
CASSQTGFSGYNQPQHF
TGCGCCAGCAGCCAGACAGGGTTTAGCGGCTACAATCAGCCCCAGCATTTT
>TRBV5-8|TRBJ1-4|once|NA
CASSLAVVRIDEKLFF
TGTGCCAGCAGCTTGGCCGTTGTGAGGATCGATGAAAAACTGTTTTTT
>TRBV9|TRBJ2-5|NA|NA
CASSVASTETQYF
TGTGCCAGCAGCGTAGCATCTACGGAGACCCAGTACTTC
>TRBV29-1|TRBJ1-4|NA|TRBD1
CSVSTGDRLKKLFF
TGCAGCGTTTCTACAGGGGATCGGCTTAAGAAACTGTTTTTT
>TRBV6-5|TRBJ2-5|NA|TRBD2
CASSPTGTTWETQYF
TGTGCCAGCAGTCCTACCGGGACTACCTGGGAGACCCAGTACTTC
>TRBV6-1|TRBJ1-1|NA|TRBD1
CASSSPDRGAFF
TGTGCCAGCAGTTCTCCCGACAGGGGAGCTTTCTTT
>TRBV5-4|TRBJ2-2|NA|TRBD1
CASSLNRGIPNTGELFF
TGTGCCAGCAGCTTGAACAGGGGAATACCGAACACCGGGGAGCTGTTTTTT
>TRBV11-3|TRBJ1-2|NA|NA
CASSLARTAGTNYGYTF
TGTGCCAGCAGCTTAGCAAGGACGGCGGGGACTAACTATGGCTACACCTTC
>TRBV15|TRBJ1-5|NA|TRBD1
CATSRRPGQPNQPQHF
TGTGCCACCAGCAGACGACCGGGACAGCCCAATCAGCCCCAGCATTTT
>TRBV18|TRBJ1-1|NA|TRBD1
CASSQQQGAAEAFF
TGTGCCAGCTCACAACAACAGGGGGCTGCTGAAGCTTTCTTT